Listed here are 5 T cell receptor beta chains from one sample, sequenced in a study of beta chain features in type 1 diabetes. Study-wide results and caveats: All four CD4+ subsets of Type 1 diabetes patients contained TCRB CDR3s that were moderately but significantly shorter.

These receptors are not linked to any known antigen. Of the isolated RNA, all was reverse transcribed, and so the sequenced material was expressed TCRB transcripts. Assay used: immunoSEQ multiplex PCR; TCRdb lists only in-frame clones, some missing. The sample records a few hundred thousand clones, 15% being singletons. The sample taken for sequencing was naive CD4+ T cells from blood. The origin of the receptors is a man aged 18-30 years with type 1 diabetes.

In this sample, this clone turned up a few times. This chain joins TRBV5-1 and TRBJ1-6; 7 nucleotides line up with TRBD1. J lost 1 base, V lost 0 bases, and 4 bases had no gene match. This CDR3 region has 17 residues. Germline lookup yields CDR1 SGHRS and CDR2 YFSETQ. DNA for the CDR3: TGCGCCAGCAGCTTGGAAGGGGGCGCATCCTATAATTCACCCCTCCACTTT. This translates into CASSLEGGASYNSPLHF.

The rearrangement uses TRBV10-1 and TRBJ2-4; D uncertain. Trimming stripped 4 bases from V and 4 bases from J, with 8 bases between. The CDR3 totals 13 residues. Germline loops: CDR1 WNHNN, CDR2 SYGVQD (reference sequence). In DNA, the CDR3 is TGCGCCAGCAGTGTAGGAGTTAAAAACATTCAGTACTTC. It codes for CASSVGVKNIQYF.

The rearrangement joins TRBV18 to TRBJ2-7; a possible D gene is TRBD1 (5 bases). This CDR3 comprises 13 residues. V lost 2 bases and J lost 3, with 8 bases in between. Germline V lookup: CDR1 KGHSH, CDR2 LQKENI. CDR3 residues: CASSPGADYEQYF. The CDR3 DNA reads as TGTGCCAGCTCACCAGGGGCAGACTACGAGCAGTACTTC.

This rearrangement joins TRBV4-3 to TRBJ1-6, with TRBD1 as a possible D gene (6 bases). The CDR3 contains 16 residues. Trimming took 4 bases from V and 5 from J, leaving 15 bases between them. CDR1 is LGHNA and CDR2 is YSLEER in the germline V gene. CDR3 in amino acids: CASSRQGSAHNSPLHF. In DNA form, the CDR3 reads TGCGCCAGCAGCCGGCAGGGGTCGGCCCATAATTCACCCCTCCACTTT.

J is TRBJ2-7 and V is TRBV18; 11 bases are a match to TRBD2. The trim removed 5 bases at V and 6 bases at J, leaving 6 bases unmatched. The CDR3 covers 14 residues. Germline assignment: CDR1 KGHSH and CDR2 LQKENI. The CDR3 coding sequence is TGTGCCAGCTCAAACGGACTAGCGGGTAGCGAGCAGTACTTC. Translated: CASSNGLAGSEQYF.